The 20 T cell receptor beta chains below all came from one sample that was sequenced in a study of beta chain features in type 1 diabetes. General observations from the study: Among patients with Type 1 diabetes, TCRB CDR3s were moderately but significantly shorter in every one of the four CD4+ subsets.

These receptors have no identified antigens. Investigators reverse transcribed all isolated RNA, so they sequenced expressed TCRB transcripts. Generated by immunoSEQ multiplex PCR, the TCRdb table keeps only in-frame clones and is missing some. Here the sample spans some 350,000 clones, approximately 15% being singletons. The sample comprised naive CD4+ T cells from blood. The receptors here all came from a woman under 30 with type 1 diabetes.

This chain joins TRBV5-1 and TRBJ2-7, with 10 bases matching TRBD2. CDR1 is SGHRS, CDR2 YFSETQ, per germline. V shed 3 bases, J shed 2 bases, and the junction held 5 bases outside the gene matches. CDR3 length: 15 amino acids. Here the CDR3 reads CASSSSSGSPYEQYF. Here the CDR3 DNA reads TGCGCCAGCAGCTCTTCTAGCGGGAGCCCCTACGAGCAGTACTTC.

There are many counts of this clone. The J gene is TRBJ2-6, the V gene TRBV4-3, with D possibly matching TRBD1 (5 bases). Germline loops: CDR1 LGHNA, CDR2 YSLEER. The CDR3 loop spans 15 amino acids. V was pared by 1 base and J by 4 bases, with 8 bases between. The CDR3 bases are TGCGCCAGCAGCCAAGGGGGCCTGGGGGCCAACGTCCTGACTTTC. This translates into CASSQGGLGANVLTF.

This clone was counted between two and nine times. The chain links TRBV20-1 to TRBJ2-1; D perhaps matches TRBD2 (5 bases). Germline V lookup: CDR1 DFQATT, CDR2 SNEGSKA (reference sequence). CDR3 length equals 10 residues. Between the trimmed V and J ends, which lost 7 bases and 8 bases, there was a span of 9 bases. The CDR3 reads CSGWRHEQFF. CDR3 DNA: TGCAGTGGATGGAGGCATGAGCAGTTCTTC.

This clone was recorded a few times. The chain couples TRBV30 to TRBJ2-1; 12 nucleotides align to TRBD2. The germline V gene encodes CDR1 GTSNPN and CDR2 SVGIG (reference sequence). The CDR3 sequence is 11 residues long. Trimming at V came to 4 bases and at J to 13 bases, leaving 2 bases not matched to a gene. CDR3 sequence (DNA): TGTGCCTGGACTAGCGGGAGGGCCCAGTTCTTC. It is translated as CAWTSGRAQFF.

This clone was observed a few times. V and J are TRBV5-4 and TRBJ2-1, with D possibly being TRBD2 (5 bases). This CDR3 is built from 13 residues. CDR1 and CDR2 from the germline V gene are SGHNT and YYREEE (reference sequence). V was shortened by 0 bases and J by 5 bases, with 6 bases between the two germline ends. DNA for the CDR3: TGTGCCAGCAGCTTGGACGGGAACAATGAGCAGTTCTTC. Translating it yields CASSLDGNNEQFF.

The J gene is TRBJ2-1, the V gene TRBV19; D may be TRBD2 (5 bases). V lost 6 bases and J lost 2, with 14 bases in between. The CDR3 consists of 15 residues. The germline V gene has CDR1 LNHDA and CDR2 SQIVND (reference sequence). CDR3 nucleotide sequence: TGTGCCAGTAGCCCCAGAACTAGGGCCTACAATGAGCAGTTCTTC. Amino acids: CASSPRTRAYNEQFF.

In its sample, this clone was seen a few times. J is TRBJ2-5 and V is TRBV28; tentatively, D is TRBD1 (6 bases). V was shortened by 4 bases and J by 4 bases, with 13 bases between the two germline ends. The CDR3 contains 14 residues. Looked up from germline, CDR1 is MDHEN and CDR2 is SYDVKM. The CDR3 DNA follows: TGTGCCAGCAGTTCAGGGGCCTTGGGAGAGACCCAGTACTTC. Protein product: CASSSGALGETQYF.

V is TRBV30 and J is TRBJ2-1, with 16 bases fitting TRBD2. This CDR3 has 16 residues. The junction had 3 bases not matched to a gene; V was cut back by 3 bases and J by 4 bases. Germline V CDR1 and CDR2: GTSNPN, SVGIG (reference sequence). CDR3 residues: CAWRGTSGRAYNEQFF. CDR3 coding DNA: TGTGCCTGGAGAGGGACTAGCGGGAGGGCATACAATGAGCAGTTCTTC.

In its sample, this clone was seen a few times. The chain is built from TRBV5-6 and TRBJ2-1; 9 positions match TRBD2. The CDR3 covers 15 residues. Germline V lookup: CDR1 SGHDT, CDR2 YYEEEE. V gave up 6 bases and J gave up 7 bases; unmatched junction bases: 11. In nucleotides, the CDR3 is TGTGCCAGCACCATAGCGGGGGCGCGAATGAATGAGCAGTTCTTC. Translating it yields CASTIAGARMNEQFF.

The chain uses TRBV2 and TRBJ2-7, with 8 nucleotides matching TRBD2. The CDR3 spans 16 residues. V dropped 3 bases and J dropped 2; count of bases not matched to a gene: 9. Germline V lookup: CDR1 SNHLY, CDR2 FYNNEI. The DNA of the CDR3 is TGTGCCAGCAGTGATCGGACTAGCTGGGGTACCTACGAGCAGTACGTC. Protein sequence: CASSDRTSWGTYEQYV.

This rearrangement joins TRBV5-1 to TRBJ2-1; 13 bases align to TRBD2. The ends lost 8 bases at V and 4 bases at J; junction bases unmatched: 9. The CDR3 loop spans 16 amino acids. The V gene's germline CDR1 is SGHRS and CDR2 YFSETQ. CDR3 sequence reads: CASRGLAGESYNEQFF. The CDR3 coding sequence is TGCGCCAGTCGAGGACTAGCGGGAGAGTCGTACAATGAGCAGTTCTTC. Filled out from reference TRBV5-1 and TRBJ2-1, the complete variable domain reads KAGVTQTPRYLIKTRGQQVTLSCSPISGHRSVSWYQQTPGQGLQFLFEYFSETQRNKGNFPGRFSGRQFSNSRSEMNVSTLELGDSALYLCASRGLAGESYNEQFFGPGTRLTVL.

This clone was observed a handful of times. The chain combines TRBV28 with TRBJ2-7, with D hard to call. This CDR3 region has 14 residues. CDR1 and CDR2 from the germline V gene are MDHEN and SYDVKM. V was clipped by 7 bases and J by 2 bases, with 15 bases between them. This CDR3 reads CASTLSSKAYEQYF. The DNA of the CDR3 is TGTGCCAGCACCCTAAGTAGTAAAGCCTACGAGCAGTACTTC.

In this sample, this clone turned up a few times. The chain has TRBV2 and TRBJ1-2; TRBD1 is a possible D gene (6 bases). The ends were cut back, 6 bases at V and 4 bases at J, with 12 bases in the middle. The germline V gene has CDR1 SNHLY and CDR2 FYNNEI. The CDR3 contains 13 residues. CDR3 region: CASSGDRFYGYTF. The CDR3 DNA follows: TGTGCCAGCAGCGGAGACAGGTTCTATGGCTACACCTTC.

Only a few counts were recorded for this clone. The chain joins TRBV18 to TRBJ2-7, with TRBD2 matching over 9 bases. J gave up 2 bases and V 6 bases, and 8 bases lay outside the gene matches. CDR1 and CDR2 from the germline V gene are KGHSH and LQKENI. The CDR3 contains 15 residues. As DNA, the CDR3 is TGTGCCAGCTCCCCCCAGCGGGAGGCAACCTACGAGCAGTACTTC. It is translated as CASSPQREATYEQYF.

The sample holds a few counts of this clone. The CDR3 DNA reads TGTGCCAGTAGTTACCTAGCGGGATGGAACACCGGGGAGCTGTTTTTT. This gives the protein CASSYLAGWNTGELFF. The genes are TRBV19 and TRBJ2-2, with 9 bases identical to TRBD2. Looked up from germline, CDR1 is LNHDA and CDR2 is SQIVND (reference sequence). CDR3 size: 16 residues. After removal of 5 bases from V and 1 base from J, the junction contained 5 bases not matched to a gene. Variable domain in full (rest from reference TRBV19 and TRBJ2-2): DGGITQSPKYLFRKEGQNVTLSCEQNLNHDAMYWYRQDPGQGLRLIYYSQIVNDFQKGDIAEGYSVSREKKESFPLTVTSAQKNPTAFYLCASSYLAGWNTGELFFGEGSRLTVL.

The chain recombines TRBV25-1 with TRBJ1-1; the D is unclear. There are 12 residues in the CDR3. V lost 6 bases and J lost 7, with 12 bases in between. Germline CDR1 reads MGHDK; CDR2 reads SYGVNS. Here the CDR3 DNA reads TGTGCCAGCAGCGCAACATACCATGAAGCTTTCTTT. This codes for CASSATYHEAFF. The variable domain in full, completed from reference TRBV25-1 and TRBJ1-1, reads EADIYQTPRYLVIGTGKKITLECSQTMGHDKMYWYQQDPGMELHLIHYSYGVNSTEKGDLSSESTVSRIRTEHFPLTLESARPSHTSQYLCASSATYHEAFFGQGTRLTVV.

This clone was seen more than once but under ten times. CDR3 bases: TGCAGCGCCTCGACAGGTAGTAATCAGCCCCAGCATTTT. Its protein is CSASTGSNQPQHF. The chain carries TRBV29-1 and TRBJ1-5; maybe TRBD1 (6 bases). The CDR3 spans 13 residues. Germline-derived CDR1 and CDR2 are SQVTM and ANQGSEA. The V end was cut by 7 bases, the J end by 4 bases, with 14 bases between.

V is TRBV18 and J is TRBJ1-1; the D gene is possibly TRBD1 (6 bases). V was cut by 4 bases and J by 1 base, with 10 bases left in between. The V gene's germline CDR1 is KGHSH and CDR2 LQKENI. The CDR3 covers 14 residues. The chain's CDR3 is CASSQGQSNTEAFF. CDR3 coding DNA: TGTGCCAGCTCACAGGGACAATCGAACACTGAAGCTTTCTTT. The whole variable domain, filled in from reference TRBV18 and TRBJ1-1, reads NAGVMQNPRHLVRRRGQEARLRCSPMKGHSHVYWYRQLPEEGLKFMVYLQKENIIDESGMPKERFSAEFPKEGPSILRIQQVVRGDSAAYFCASSQGQSNTEAFFGQGTRLTVV.

This chain uses TRBV6-5 with TRBJ2-1, with 8 bases aligning to TRBD1. There are 15 residues in the CDR3. V was clipped by 1 base and J by 13 bases; unmatched bases: 12. Per germline, CDR1 MNHEY and CDR2 SVGAGI. In DNA form, the CDR3 reads TGTGCCAGCAGTTACTTCGAGGCGCAGGGGGCGCCCCAGTTCTTC. It specifies CASSYFEAQGAPQFF.

J is TRBJ2-1 and V is TRBV30; 7 nucleotides match TRBD2. This CDR3 region has 15 residues. The germline V gene encodes CDR1 GTSNPN and CDR2 SVGIG (reference sequence). Unmatched junction bases numbered 13, after V lost 4 bases and J lost 7 bases. CDR3 DNA sequence: TGTGCCTGGACCCAAGGTCGGGGAGGGCGTAATGAGCAGTTCTTC. It encodes CAWTQGRGGRNEQFF.